This entry lists 25 T cell receptor beta chains sequenced from one sample in a study of T cells in localized non-small cell lung cancer. Measured with immunoSEQ multiplex PCR; TCRdb has only the in-frame clones, and not every one. The profile covers about 28,000 clones, with approximately 89% appearing a single time and 28% taken by the ten largest. The source material was peripheral blood, sampled before any cancer treatment. The origin of the receptors is a female donor at least 60 years old with stage I lung adenocarcinoma.

This chain connects TRBV11-2 to TRBJ1-2; D is undetermined. Trimming removed 5 bases from V and 7 bases from J, with 11 bases in between. CDR3 length: 12 residues. CDR1 is SGHAT, CDR2 FQNNGV, per germline. The CDR3 nucleotides are TGTGCCAGCAGCGTTCAAGGCCTTGGCTACACCTTC. It codes for CASSVQGLGYTF.

The chain couples TRBV19 to TRBJ2-3, with 7 bases aligning to TRBD2. With 5 bases clipped from V and 1 base from J, the junction kept 12 bases outside the gene matches. Germline CDR1 reads LNHDA; CDR2 reads SQIVND (reference sequence). This CDR3 contains 17 residues. CDR3 sequence (DNA): TGTGCCAGTAGTCCCCTGGGGAGGGCCAGGGGCACAGATACGCAGTATTTT. Residues: CASSPLGRARGTDTQYF.

The CDR3 reads CASSLDGVDNQPQHF. CDR3 DNA sequence: TGCGCCAGCAGCTTGGATGGGGTCGACAATCAGCCCCAGCATTTT. The genes are TRBV5-1 and TRBJ1-5; D uncertain. In germline, CDR1 is SGHRS, CDR2 YFSETQ. The CDR3 covers 15 residues. With 0 bases removed from V and 3 bases from J, the gap between germline ends came to 10 bases.

This chain uses TRBV6-1 with TRBJ1-2, with D perhaps TRBD1 (5 bases). Trimming stripped 0 bases from V and 5 bases from J, with 7 bases between. The germline V gene has CDR1 MNHNS and CDR2 SASEGT. The CDR3 has 13 residues. CDR3 coding DNA: TGTGCCAGCAGTGAAGCGGGGGGTTATGGCTACACCTTC. Translated, it gives CASSEAGGYGYTF.

This rearrangement joins TRBV2 to TRBJ2-7; D uncertain. V lost 9 bases and J 3 bases, leaving 6 bases between the germline ends. Germline V gene data show CDR1 as SNHLY and CDR2 as FYNNEI. There are 10 residues in the CDR3. The CDR3 spells CASKNYEQYF. In nucleotides, the CDR3 is TGTGCCAGTAAGAACTACGAGCAGTACTTC. The variable domain in full, with the rest retrieved from reference TRBV2 and TRBJ2-7, is EPEVTQTPSHQVTQMGQEVILRCVPISNHLYFYWYRQILGQKVEFLVSFYNNEISEKSEIFDDQFSVERPDGSNFTLKIRSTKLEDSAMYFCASKNYEQYFGPGTRLTVT.

This sequence joins TRBV29-1 and TRBJ2-7, with D unresolved. V gave up 4 bases and J gave up 0 bases, with 13 bases separating them. CDR3 length equals 14 residues. Germline CDR1 SQVTM, CDR2 ANQGSEA. The CDR3 bases are TGCAGCGTTGCTGGTGACTCGAGCTCCTACGAGCAGTACTTC. Translated, it gives CSVAGDSSSYEQYF.

The rearrangement joins TRBV7-2 to TRBJ2-3; D not certain. Germline-derived CDR1 and CDR2 are SGHTA and FQGNSA. Trimming shortened V by 4 bases and J by 1 base, and 6 bases separated the two germline ends. The CDR3 consists of 13 residues. The DNA of the CDR3 is TGTGCCAGCAGCTCCACCCGCACAGATACGCAGTATTTT. It is translated as CASSSTRTDTQYF.

The chain uses TRBV30 and TRBJ2-6; 12 bases line up with TRBD1. CDR1 is GTSNPN and CDR2 is SVGIG in the germline V gene (reference sequence). The CDR3 length is 15 residues. V shed 7 bases and J 3 bases; nucleotides not matched to a gene: 4. The CDR3 sequence is CALGQGAFGANVLTF. CDR3 nucleotide sequence: TGTGCCTTGGGACAGGGGGCGTTTGGGGCCAACGTCCTGACTTTC.

CDR3 protein: CAGTSGRAGAGELFF. For the CDR3, the DNA is TGTGCCGGGACTAGCGGGAGGGCCGGTGCCGGGGAGCTGTTTTTT. The chain employs TRBV28 and TRBJ2-2, with 16 bases fitting TRBD2. The CDR3 totals 15 residues. Per the germline V gene, CDR1 is MDHEN and CDR2 is SYDVKM. With 11 bases clipped from V and 6 bases from J, the junction kept 6 bases outside the gene matches. The whole variable domain, remainder taken from reference TRBV28 and TRBJ2-2, is DVKVTQSSRYLVKRTGEKVFLECVQDMDHENMFWYRQDPGLGLRLIYFSYDVKMKEKGDIPEGYSVSREKKERFSLILESASTNQTSMYLCAGTSGRAGAGELFFGEGSRLTVL.

The chain uses TRBV5-1 and TRBJ2-2; 8 nucleotides line up with TRBD1. The CDR3 runs 14 residues. Per germline, CDR1 SGHRS and CDR2 YFSETQ. Trimming took 6 bases from V and 4 from J; bases not matched to a gene: 5. CDR3 amino acids: CASIDGQGTGELFF. In nucleotides, the CDR3 is TGCGCCAGCATCGACGGACAGGGCACCGGGGAGCTGTTTTTT.

The chain employs TRBV5-1 and TRBJ2-2; perhaps TRBD2 as D (6 bases). Germline loops: CDR1 SGHRS, CDR2 YFSETQ. With 4 bases removed from V and 4 bases from J, the gap between germline ends came to 11 bases. The CDR3 extends over 14 amino acids. Here the CDR3 DNA reads TGCGCCAGCAGCCGGGAGTTGGGCACCGGGGAGCTGTTTTTT. This codes for CASSRELGTGELFF.

Points on this clone: Germline is not matched at one junction end, which may reflect a read error. V usage is TRBV7-2 and J usage is TRBJ1-2, with no clear D. Germline loops: CDR1 SGHTA, CDR2 FQGNSA. This CDR3 spans 14 amino acids. CDR3 loop: CASSQEGLGYRYTF. The CDR3 DNA follows: TGTGCCAGCAGCCAGGAGGGCTTGGGCTATCGCTACACCTTC.

The V and J genes are TRBV5-1 and TRBJ2-5; 10 positions agree with TRBD2. V shed 3 bases and J 5 bases; nucleotides not matched to a gene: 10. CDR3 size: 16 residues. CDR1 and CDR2 (germline): SGHRS, YFSETQ. CDR3 residues: CASSSSGGSLGETQYF. In DNA form, the CDR3 reads TGCGCCAGCAGCTCTAGCGGGGGCTCTCTGGGGGAGACCCAGTACTTC.

The genes are TRBV5-6 and TRBJ1-1; D is unresolved. Trimming cost V 1 base and J 1 base, with 5 bases left between them. The V gene's germline CDR1 is SGHDT and CDR2 YYEEEE. This CDR3 has 13 residues. In nucleotides, the CDR3 is TGTGCCAGCAGCTTGTTAAGGAACACTGAAGCTTTCTTT. Residues: CASSLLRNTEAFF.

This clone was observed once. The V gene is TRBV20-1, the J gene TRBJ1-3; no firm D call. Germline CDR1 DFQATT, CDR2 SNEGSKA (reference sequence). V was cut by 4 bases and J by 3 bases, with 4 bases left in between. The length of the CDR3 is 11 residues. The CDR3 loop reads CSATHGNTIYF. CDR3 in DNA: TGCAGTGCTACACATGGAAACACCATATATTTT.

The V and J genes are TRBV6-6 and TRBJ2-5; D unresolved. The CDR3 spans 13 residues. V lost 6 bases and J 1 base, leaving 9 bases between the germline ends. In germline, CDR1 is MNHNY, CDR2 SVGAGI (reference sequence). The CDR3 reads CASRSHAQETQYF. The CDR3 nucleotides are TGTGCCAGCAGATCTCATGCCCAAGAGACCCAGTACTTC.

The chain employs TRBV7-9 and TRBJ1-6, with TRBD1 as a possible D gene (5 bases). Germline V gene lookup returns CDR1 SEHNR and CDR2 FQNEAQ (reference sequence). This CDR3 is 16 amino acids long. V was cut by 5 bases and J by 4 bases, with 15 bases left in between. This CDR3 reads CASSLLLGVYNSPLHF. For the CDR3, the DNA is TGTGCCAGCAGCCTCCTCCTAGGGGTATATAATTCACCCCTCCACTTT.

The rearrangement joins TRBV5-6 to TRBJ2-1; no definite D call. CDR3 length equals 11 residues. The germline V gene encodes CDR1 SGHDT and CDR2 YYEEEE. The V and J ends lost 0 bases and 9 bases respectively, with 4 bases between them. CDR3 bases: TGTGCCAGCAGCTTGGTAGGTGAGCAGTTCTTC. Translating it yields CASSLVGEQFF.

The chain is built from TRBV30 and TRBJ1-2, with no clear D. CDR1 GTSNPN and CDR2 SVGIG come from the germline V gene (reference sequence). With 4 bases removed from V and 4 bases from J, the gap between germline ends came to 22 bases. This CDR3 is built from 16 residues. The CDR3 DNA reads TGTGCCTGGAACTCTAAACCGGGCCTCGCGATCTATGGCTACACCTTC. Encoded protein: CAWNSKPGLAIYGYTF.

The chain employs TRBV6-6 and TRBJ1-5; TRBD1 might be the D (5 bases). CDR1 is MNHNY, CDR2 SVGAGI, per germline (reference sequence). V shed 8 bases and J shed 3 bases, with 11 bases lying between them. The CDR3 is 13 amino acids. The CDR3 nucleotides read TGTGCCAGCTTCCCAGGGCCCAATCAGCCCCAGCATTTT. As protein: CASFPGPNQPQHF.

The V gene is TRBV28, the J gene TRBJ2-1, with 9 bases that match TRBD2. CDR1 MDHEN and CDR2 SYDVKM come from the germline V gene. The CDR3 covers 17 residues. J lost 9 bases, V lost 0 bases, and 12 bases had no gene match. The CDR3 region has the DNA TGTGCCAGCAGTTTATGGATTTTGGCGGGAGGGCCAGGTGAGCAGTTCTTC. Residues: CASSLWILAGGPGEQFF.

The chain recombines TRBV27 with TRBJ1-5, with D uncertain. This CDR3 contains 13 residues. With 2 bases removed from V and 2 bases from J, the gap between germline ends came to 4 bases. Germline V gives CDR1 MNHEY, CDR2 SMNVEV (reference sequence). The CDR3 region has the DNA TGTGCCAGCAGTTTAGCAGGCAATCAGCCCCAGCATTTT. This codes for CASSLAGNQPQHF.

The J gene is TRBJ1-5, the V gene TRBV4-1; 8 nucleotides line up with TRBD1. With V trimmed by 0 bases and J by 0 bases, 4 bases remained unmatched. Germline CDR1 reads MGHRA; CDR2 reads YSYEKL. The CDR3 extends over 17 amino acids. CDR3 in DNA: TGCGCCAGCAGCCAAGAGGACAGGGCCTATAGCAATCAGCCCCAGCATTTT. Translating gives CASSQEDRAYSNQPQHF.

V gene TRBV5-6 combines with J gene TRBJ2-5; tentatively, D is TRBD1 (6 bases). V lost 4 bases and J lost 2, with 15 bases in between. Germline V gene data show CDR1 as SGHDT and CDR2 as YYEEEE. The CDR3 consists of 15 residues. CDR3 sequence: CASSRQTGQQETQYF. The CDR3 nucleotides are TGTGCCAGCAGCCGTCAGACAGGACAGCAAGAGACCCAGTACTTC.

The chain uses TRBV7-9 and TRBJ2-3, with D hard to call. Germline V gene sequence: CDR1 SEHNR, CDR2 FQNEAQ (reference sequence). V was pared by 4 bases and J by 6 bases, with 14 bases between. This CDR3 has 14 residues. The chain's CDR3 is CASSYRIPGDTQYF. In DNA, the CDR3 is TGTGCCAGCAGCTATAGAATCCCCGGGGATACGCAGTATTTT.